The sequence of this T cell receptor beta chain was determined in a study of blood T cells in healthy people across ages. Background on the study: Using template switching, researchers captured about one barcoded beta molecule for each two T cells.

Combining a sample-barcoded 5' primer with a J-beta primer mix, a second PCR ran for roughly 7 to 12 cycles. In TCRdb, the 5' RACE reads were re-called with MiXCR into one record per CDR3 protein. Of over 1,500,000 distinct CDR3 sequences listed, about two fifths are singletons. Per individual sample, total RNA of at least 5 micrograms was extracted. As regards this clonotype: No antigen is known for it.

The germline gives CDR1 LGHNA, CDR2 YNFKEQ. This CDR3 spans 17 amino acids. Trimming stripped 0 bases from V and 2 bases from J, with 16 bases between. Notes on the study in general: Among long-lived donors, naive CD4+ cells were more numerous and diversity higher than in aged donors. Bulk PBMC profiling left naive and antigen-experienced comparisons inconclusive.

The chain joins TRBV4-2 to TRBJ1-1; the D is unclear. Sequenced input: blood. The source of this sequence is a human donor in good health. The CDR3 protein is CASSQEGLSTANTEAFF. In DNA, the CDR3 is TGTGCCAGCAGCCAAGAAGGCCTAAGTACTGCCAACACTGAAGCTTTCTTT.